This T cell receptor beta chain was profiled in a study of tumor-infiltrating lymphocytes in primary liver carcinoma. Looking at the study overall: Sequenced samples came back with roughly 3.5 to 7.5 million productive TCRbeta reads, and the counts looked alike across tissue types.

Taking about 17-33 mg of unsorted bulk tissue, the authors co-extracted RNA and DNA. The researchers produced TCR beta cDNA from roughly 500 ng total RNA with a constant-region primer. Libraries for TCR beta were built through three nested multiplex PCR rounds, which together made up a slightly modified ARM-PCR procedure. It was with TRBV1-TRBV30 forward primers and a C-beta reverse primer that the first two PCR rounds were run, at approximately 10 cycles each. Each CDR3 protein is one row after TCRdb ran MiXCR on the multiplex PCR reads. Of 95,000 to 100,000 distinct CDR3 sequences in the sample, 65% to 75% are singletons; the top ten hold more than 10%. With regard to this clonotype: Germline and junction disagree at one end, which may indicate a read error.

CDR3 length: 16 amino acids. Germline V lookup: CDR1 MNHEY, CDR2 SVGEGT. This TCR came from a woman between 55 and 75 years old with primary liver carcinoma and hepatitis B virus infection. What was sequenced was liver tumor tissue from sampling region 2. Subset reported: tumor region T2, inferior pole. The chain has TRBV6-2 or TRBV6-3 and TRBJ2-3, with 7 bases aligning to TRBD2. The CDR3 bases are TGCGTCAGCGGTTACGTGGGCGGGGGACTCCAGGATACCCAGTATTTT. Translated, it gives CVSGYVGGGLQDTQYF.